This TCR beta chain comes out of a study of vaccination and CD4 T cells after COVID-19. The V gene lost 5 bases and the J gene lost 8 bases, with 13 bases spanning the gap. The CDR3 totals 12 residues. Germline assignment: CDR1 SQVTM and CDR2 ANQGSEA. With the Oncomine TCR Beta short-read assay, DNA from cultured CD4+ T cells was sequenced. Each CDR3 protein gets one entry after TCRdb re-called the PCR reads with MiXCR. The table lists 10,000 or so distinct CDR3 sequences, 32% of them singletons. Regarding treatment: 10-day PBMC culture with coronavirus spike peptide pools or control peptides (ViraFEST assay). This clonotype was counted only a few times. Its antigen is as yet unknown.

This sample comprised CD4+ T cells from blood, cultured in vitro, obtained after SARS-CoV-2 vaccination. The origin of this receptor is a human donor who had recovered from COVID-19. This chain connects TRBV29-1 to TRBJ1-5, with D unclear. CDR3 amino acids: CSVSDGVEPQHF. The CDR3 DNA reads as TGCAGCGTTTCGGACGGAGTGGAGCCCCAGCATTTT.